A single sample is the source of the 20 T cell receptor beta chains below, sequenced in a study of blood T cell repertoires in COVID-19. Data came from immunoSEQ multiplex PCR; TCRdb stores just in-frame clones and leaves some out. The sample holds hundreds of thousands of clones, roughly 86% seen once. Sequenced: peripheral blood. These receptors were collected from a woman aged 55-70 years who had recovered from COVID-19.

V gene TRBV4-1 combines with J gene TRBJ1-2; 8 bases are a match to TRBD1. This CDR3 has 15 residues. V shed 0 bases and J 7 bases; nucleotides not matched to a gene: 7. Germline CDR1 and CDR2: MGHRA and YSYEKL. CDR3 amino acids: CASSQDASGGFGYTF. DNA for the CDR3: TGCGCCAGCAGCCAAGACGCCTCAGGGGGCTTTGGCTACACCTTC.

V gene TRBV13 combines with J gene TRBJ2-5, with TRBD2 as a possible D gene (6 bases). Germline V gene data show CDR1 as PRHDT and CDR2 as FYEKMQ (reference sequence). Trimming took 2 bases from V and 4 from J, leaving 8 bases between them. The CDR3 loop spans 13 amino acids. The chain's CDR3 is CASSLRLGETQYF. In DNA form, the CDR3 reads TGTGCCAGCAGCTTACGACTAGGAGAGACCCAGTACTTC.

The chain carries TRBV11-1 and TRBJ1-6, with 8 bases aligning to TRBD1. Trimming cost V 5 bases and J 7 bases; bases outside gene matches: 7. This CDR3 contains 15 residues. Germline V gene data show CDR1 as SGHAT and CDR2 as FQDESV (reference sequence). The CDR3 DNA is TGTGCCAGCAGCGCAGACAGGGGAATCAATTCACCCCTCCACTTT. It specifies CASSADRGINSPLHF.

This clone was seen only a few times. The rearrangement joins TRBV19 to TRBJ2-5; 7 bases are shared with TRBD2. The V and J ends lost 3 bases and 7 bases, in that order; junction bases with no gene match: 11. Germline V lookup: CDR1 LNHDA, CDR2 SQIVND (reference sequence). The CDR3 runs to 15 residues. The CDR3 region is CASSISQRGDGTQYF. As DNA, the CDR3 is TGTGCCAGTAGTATTAGCCAGCGGGGTGATGGGACCCAGTACTTC.

This clone has just a few counts. The J gene is TRBJ1-2, the V gene TRBV5-6; D might be TRBD1 (5 bases). V was pared by 1 base and J by 10 bases, with 14 bases between. This CDR3 comprises 13 residues. Germline V CDR1 and CDR2: SGHDT, YYEEEE. DNA of the CDR3: TGTGCCAGCAGCTTGCCAGTCCAGACAGCCTACACCTTC. It codes for CASSLPVQTAYTF.

The chain employs TRBV19 and TRBJ1-1; D not resolved. Germline CDR1 is LNHDA and CDR2 is SQIVND (reference sequence). This CDR3 comprises 11 residues. With 4 bases removed from V and 11 bases from J, the gap between germline ends came to 11 bases. CDR3 sequence: CASSTHREAFF. The DNA for the CDR3 is TGTGCCAGTAGTACCCACCGGGAGGCTTTCTTT.

The chain carries TRBV5-4 and TRBJ1-2; no reliable D call. Germline V CDR1 and CDR2: SGHNT, YYREEE (reference sequence). Trimming pared 0 bases from V and 1 base from J, leaving 19 bases between. The CDR3 totals 18 residues. This CDR3 is CASSLEWGVGVRNYGYTF. The CDR3 DNA sequence: TGTGCCAGCAGCTTGGAATGGGGAGTCGGAGTGCGTAACTATGGCTACACCTTC.

The rearrangement links TRBV6-6 to TRBJ1-6; 7 bases line up with TRBD1. This CDR3 region has 16 residues. The V gene end was trimmed by 4 bases and the J gene end by 4 bases; junction bases not matched to a gene: 7. Germline V gene lookup returns CDR1 MNHNY and CDR2 SVGAGI (reference sequence). The CDR3 is CASSSTGVEYNSPLHF. The CDR3 nucleotides read TGTGCCAGCAGTTCAACAGGGGTAGAGTATAATTCACCCCTCCACTTT.

This clone came up once. This chain joins TRBV18 and TRBJ1-1, with a possible D match to TRBD1 (6 bases). Germline loops: CDR1 KGHSH, CDR2 LQKENI. There are 14 residues in the CDR3. Trimming pared 4 bases from V and 6 bases from J, leaving 15 bases between. The CDR3 coding sequence is TGTGCCAGCTCACTCAGGGGAAGAATGGCTGAAGCTTTCTTT. Encoded protein: CASSLRGRMAEAFF.

This chain joins TRBV5-6 and TRBJ2-7, with D uncertain. The CDR3 covers 13 residues. V was clipped by 4 bases and J by 5 bases, with 13 bases between them. Germline CDR1 SGHDT, CDR2 YYEEEE. The CDR3 loop is CASSLLRVHEQYF. CDR3 in DNA: TGTGCCAGCAGCCTATTGAGAGTCCACGAGCAGTACTTC.

This chain connects TRBV4-1 to TRBJ2-2, with a possible D match to TRBD1 (6 bases). The CDR3 has 18 residues. V shed 4 bases and J shed 5 bases, with 23 bases lying between them. Looked up from germline, CDR1 is MGHRA and CDR2 is YSYEKL. The CDR3 loop reads CASSLRRGGDPNTGELFF. CDR3 bases: TGCGCCAGCAGCCTCAGGAGAGGGGGTGACCCTAATACCGGGGAGCTGTTTTTT.

Only one count was recorded for this clone. The chain combines TRBV3-1 (or the pseudogene TRBV3-2) with TRBJ2-6; no definite D call. Trimming took off 1 base at V and 5 bases at J, with 6 bases between the two ends. This CDR3 is 14 amino acids long. Germline V CDR1 and CDR2: LGHDT, YNNKEL (reference sequence). CDR3 residues: CASSQGVRANVLTF. Here the CDR3 DNA reads TGTGCCAGCAGCCAAGGAGTTAGGGCCAACGTCCTGACTTTC.

The chain couples TRBV15 to TRBJ1-4; TRBD1 might be the D (5 bases). CDR1 LNHNV and CDR2 YYDKDF come from the germline V gene (reference sequence). This CDR3 is 15 amino acids long. Deletions cut 8 bases from V and 0 bases from J, with 13 bases between. The DNA for the CDR3 is TGTGCCACCGGGGGATGGGGGGCAACTAATGAAAAACTGTTTTTT. This gives the protein CATGGWGATNEKLFF.

The rearrangement joins TRBV9 to TRBJ2-2; 8 positions match TRBD2. CDR3 length: 14 residues. V was pared by 0 bases and J by 9 bases, with 4 bases of the junction left unmatched. Germline V lookup: CDR1 SGDLS, CDR2 YYNGEE. The CDR3 region has the DNA TGTGCCAGCAGCGTAGCTACGGGGGGGCGGGAGCTGTTTTTT. This codes for CASSVATGGRELFF.

The chain employs TRBV29-1 and TRBJ1-1; possibly TRBD1 for D (6 bases). V shed 2 bases and J shed 5 bases, with 12 bases lying between them. The CDR3 runs to 13 residues. Per germline, CDR1 SQVTM and CDR2 ANQGSEA. CDR3 DNA: TGCAGCGTTGAACTAACAGGGTTAACTGAAGCTTTCTTT. Its translation is CSVELTGLTEAFF.

This sequence joins TRBV7-2 and TRBJ2-3; D remains ambiguous. V lost 5 bases and J lost 9, with 9 bases in between. Germline V gene sequence: CDR1 SGHTA, CDR2 FQGNSA. The CDR3 is 11 residues long. The DNA for the CDR3 is TGTGCCAGCAGCCCTCAGGCGACGCAGTATTTT. It is translated as CASSPQATQYF.

The V call is TRBV5-1, the J call TRBJ2-2; 12 bases are a match to TRBD1. This CDR3 comprises 16 residues. The V gene end was trimmed by 4 bases and the J gene end by 6 bases; junction bases not matched to a gene: 7. Germline V gene sequence: CDR1 SGHRS, CDR2 YFSETQ. CDR3 nucleotides: TGCGCCAGCAGCAGGGTGGGACAGGGGGCTGCCGGGGAGCTGTTTTTT. The encoded protein is CASSRVGQGAAGELFF. The variable domain in full, completed from reference TRBV5-1 and TRBJ2-2, reads KAGVTQTPRYLIKTRGQQVTLSCSPISGHRSVSWYQQTPGQGLQFLFEYFSETQRNKGNFPGRFSGRQFSNSRSEMNVSTLELGDSALYLCASSRVGQGAAGELFFGEGSRLTVL.

The chain links TRBV5-4 to TRBJ2-5; 10 positions match TRBD2. The CDR3 contains 15 residues. Germline assignment: CDR1 SGHNT and CDR2 YYREEE (reference sequence). The J segment lost 2 bases and the V segment lost 2 bases, leaving 3 bases of the junction unmatched. This CDR3 reads CASSLTSGAQETQYF. The CDR3, as DNA: TGTGCCAGCAGCTTAACTAGCGGGGCTCAAGAGACCCAGTACTTC.

The rearrangement uses TRBV12-5 and TRBJ2-1; 9 nucleotides align to TRBD2. The CDR3 loop spans 13 amino acids. Looked up from germline, CDR1 is LGHNT and CDR2 is FRNRAP. V shed 7 bases, J shed 8 bases, and the junction held 6 bases outside the gene matches. The CDR3 DNA is TGTGCTAGTGCTAGCGGGGTTGGGTATGAGCAGTTCTTC. This encodes CASASGVGYEQFF.

The chain joins TRBV19 to TRBJ2-5, with TRBD1 matching 7 bases. There are 14 residues in the CDR3. Trimming cost V 5 bases and J 4 bases; bases outside gene matches: 7. CDR1 LNHDA and CDR2 SQIVND come from the germline V gene (reference sequence). The CDR3 DNA is TGTGCCAGTAGTCCAAGACAGGGCCCAGAGACCCAGTACTTC. Residues: CASSPRQGPETQYF.